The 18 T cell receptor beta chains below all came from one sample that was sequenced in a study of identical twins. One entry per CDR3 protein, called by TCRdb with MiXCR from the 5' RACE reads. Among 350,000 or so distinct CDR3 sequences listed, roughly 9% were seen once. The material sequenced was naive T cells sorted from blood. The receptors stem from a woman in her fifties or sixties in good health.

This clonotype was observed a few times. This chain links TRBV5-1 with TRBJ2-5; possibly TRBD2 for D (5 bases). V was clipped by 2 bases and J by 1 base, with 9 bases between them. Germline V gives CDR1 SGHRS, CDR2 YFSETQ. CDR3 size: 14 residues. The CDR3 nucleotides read TGCGCCAGCAGCTTCGGGAAGCCCCAAGAGACCCAGTACTTC. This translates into CASSFGKPQETQYF.

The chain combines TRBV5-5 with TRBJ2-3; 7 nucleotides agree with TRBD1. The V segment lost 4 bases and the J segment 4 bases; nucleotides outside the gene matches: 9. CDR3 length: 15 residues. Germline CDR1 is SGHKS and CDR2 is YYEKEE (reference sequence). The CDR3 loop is CASSLTDRVPDTQYF. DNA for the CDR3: TGTGCCAGCAGCCTGACCGACAGGGTCCCAGATACGCAGTATTTT.

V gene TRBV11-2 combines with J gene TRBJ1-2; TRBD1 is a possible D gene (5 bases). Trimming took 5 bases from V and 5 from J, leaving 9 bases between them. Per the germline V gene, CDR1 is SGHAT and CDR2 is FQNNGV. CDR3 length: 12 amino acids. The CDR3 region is CASSEDSYGYTF. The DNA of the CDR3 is TGTGCCAGCAGCGAAGACAGTTATGGCTACACCTTC.

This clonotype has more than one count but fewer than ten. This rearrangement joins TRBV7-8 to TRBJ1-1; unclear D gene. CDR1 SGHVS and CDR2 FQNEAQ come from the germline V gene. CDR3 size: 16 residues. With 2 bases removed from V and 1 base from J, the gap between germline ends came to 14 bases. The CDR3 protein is CASSLPDPLRNTEAFF. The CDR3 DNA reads TGTGCCAGCAGCTTACCGGACCCACTCCGGAACACTGAAGCTTTCTTT.

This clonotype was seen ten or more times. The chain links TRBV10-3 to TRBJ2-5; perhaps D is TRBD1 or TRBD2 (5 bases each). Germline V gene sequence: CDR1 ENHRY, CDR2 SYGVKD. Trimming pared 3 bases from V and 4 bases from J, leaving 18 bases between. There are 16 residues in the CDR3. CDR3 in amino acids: CAISDPGAPGRETQYF. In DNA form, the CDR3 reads TGTGCCATCAGTGACCCCGGGGCCCCAGGCCGAGAGACCCAGTACTTC.

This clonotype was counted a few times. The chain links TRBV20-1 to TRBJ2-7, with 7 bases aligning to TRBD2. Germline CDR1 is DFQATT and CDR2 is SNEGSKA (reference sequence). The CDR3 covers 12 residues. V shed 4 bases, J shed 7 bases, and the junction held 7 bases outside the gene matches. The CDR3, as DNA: TGCAGTGCTATACCTAGCGGTAGGGAGCAGTACTTC. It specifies CSAIPSGREQYF.

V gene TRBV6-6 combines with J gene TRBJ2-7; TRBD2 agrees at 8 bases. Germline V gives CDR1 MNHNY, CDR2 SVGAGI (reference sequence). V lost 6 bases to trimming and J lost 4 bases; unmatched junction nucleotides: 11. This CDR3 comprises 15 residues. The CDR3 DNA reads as TGTGCCAGCAGACGCCCGGGGGGGAATTCATACGAGCAGTACGTC. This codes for CASRRPGGNSYEQYV.

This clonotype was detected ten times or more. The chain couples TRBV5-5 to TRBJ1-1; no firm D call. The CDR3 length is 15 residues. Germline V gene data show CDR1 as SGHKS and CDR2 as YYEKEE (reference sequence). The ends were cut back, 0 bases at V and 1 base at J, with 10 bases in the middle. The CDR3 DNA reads TGTGCCAGCAGCTTGGTAGGACTGAAGAACACTGAAGCTTTCTTT. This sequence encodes CASSLVGLKNTEAFF.

The CDR3 spells CASTAGGGETQYF. The CDR3 nucleotides read TGTGCCAGTACTGCGGGAGGAGGTGAGACCCAGTACTTC. The rearrangement uses TRBV19 and TRBJ2-5, with 8 positions matching TRBD2. CDR1 is LNHDA and CDR2 is SQIVND in the germline V gene (reference sequence). V was pared by 7 bases and J by 5 bases, with 6 bases of the junction left unmatched. The CDR3 is 13 residues long. Full variable domain (missing parts from reference TRBV19 and TRBJ2-5): DGGITQSPKYLFRKEGQNVTLSCEQNLNHDAMYWYRQDPGQGLRLIYYSQIVNDFQKGDIAEGYSVSREKKESFPLTVTSAQKNPTAFYLCASTAGGGETQYFGPGTRLLVL.

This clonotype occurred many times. The CDR3 region is CASSDHYEQYF. CDR3 DNA sequence: TGTGCCAGCAGTGACCACTACGAGCAGTACTTC. The chain links TRBV25-1 to TRBJ2-7; no definite D call. Trimming removed 3 bases from V and 3 bases from J, with 3 bases in between. CDR3 length equals 11 residues. Germline-derived CDR1 and CDR2 are MGHDK and SYGVNS.

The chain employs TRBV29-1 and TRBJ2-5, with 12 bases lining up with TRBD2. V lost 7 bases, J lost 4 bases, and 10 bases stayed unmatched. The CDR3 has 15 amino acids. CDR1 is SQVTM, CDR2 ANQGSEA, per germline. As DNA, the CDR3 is TGCAGCGCTCGGGCCGGGACTAGCGGGTTAGAGACCCAGTACTTC. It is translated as CSARAGTSGLETQYF.

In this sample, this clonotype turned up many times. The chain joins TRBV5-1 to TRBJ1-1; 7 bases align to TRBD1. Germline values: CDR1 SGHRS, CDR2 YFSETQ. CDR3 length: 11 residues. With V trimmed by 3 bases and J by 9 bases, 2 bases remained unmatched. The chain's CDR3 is CASSWGQQAFF. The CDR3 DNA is TGCGCCAGCAGCTGGGGACAGCAAGCTTTCTTT.

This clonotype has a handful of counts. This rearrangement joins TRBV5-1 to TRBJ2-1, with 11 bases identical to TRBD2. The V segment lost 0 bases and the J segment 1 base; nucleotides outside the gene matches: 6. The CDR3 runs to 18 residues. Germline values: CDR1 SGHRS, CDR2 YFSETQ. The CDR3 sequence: CASSLGASGRLSYNEQFF. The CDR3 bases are TGCGCCAGCAGCTTGGGGGCTAGCGGGAGGTTATCCTACAATGAGCAGTTCTTC.

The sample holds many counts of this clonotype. The CDR3 is CASSQVQGELFF. The DNA for the CDR3 is TGCGCCAGCAGCCAAGTTCAAGGGGAGCTGTTTTTT. The V and J genes are TRBV4-1 and TRBJ2-2; D is unclear. Trimming stripped 1 base from V and 8 bases from J, with 5 bases between. The germline V gene encodes CDR1 MGHRA and CDR2 YSYEKL. The CDR3 spans 12 residues.

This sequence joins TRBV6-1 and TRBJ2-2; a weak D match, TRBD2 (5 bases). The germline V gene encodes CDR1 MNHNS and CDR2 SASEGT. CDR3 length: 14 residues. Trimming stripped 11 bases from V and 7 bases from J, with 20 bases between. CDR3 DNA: TGTGCCGCTTCGGACTTACGACTTTACGGGGAGCTGTTTTTT. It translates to CAASDLRLYGELFF.

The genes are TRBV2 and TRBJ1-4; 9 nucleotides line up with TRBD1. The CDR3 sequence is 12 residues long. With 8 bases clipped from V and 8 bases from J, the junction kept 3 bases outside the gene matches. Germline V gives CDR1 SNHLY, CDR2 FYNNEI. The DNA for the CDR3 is TGTGCCAGCTACAGGGGGCGAGAAAAACTGTTTTTT. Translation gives CASYRGREKLFF.

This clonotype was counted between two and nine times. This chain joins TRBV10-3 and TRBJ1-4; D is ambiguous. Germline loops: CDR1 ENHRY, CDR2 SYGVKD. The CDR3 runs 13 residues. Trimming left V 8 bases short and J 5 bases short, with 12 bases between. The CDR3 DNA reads TGTGCCATCGGAGACGCAGTCAATGAAAAACTGTTTTTT. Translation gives CAIGDAVNEKLFF.

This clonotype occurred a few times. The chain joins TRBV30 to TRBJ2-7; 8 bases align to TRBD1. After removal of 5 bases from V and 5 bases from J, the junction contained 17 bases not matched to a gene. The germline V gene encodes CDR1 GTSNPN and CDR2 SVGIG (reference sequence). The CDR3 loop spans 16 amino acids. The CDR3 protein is CAWAKSRTGIVDEQYF. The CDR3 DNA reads TGTGCCTGGGCTAAATCGAGGACAGGGATTGTGGACGAGCAGTACTTC.